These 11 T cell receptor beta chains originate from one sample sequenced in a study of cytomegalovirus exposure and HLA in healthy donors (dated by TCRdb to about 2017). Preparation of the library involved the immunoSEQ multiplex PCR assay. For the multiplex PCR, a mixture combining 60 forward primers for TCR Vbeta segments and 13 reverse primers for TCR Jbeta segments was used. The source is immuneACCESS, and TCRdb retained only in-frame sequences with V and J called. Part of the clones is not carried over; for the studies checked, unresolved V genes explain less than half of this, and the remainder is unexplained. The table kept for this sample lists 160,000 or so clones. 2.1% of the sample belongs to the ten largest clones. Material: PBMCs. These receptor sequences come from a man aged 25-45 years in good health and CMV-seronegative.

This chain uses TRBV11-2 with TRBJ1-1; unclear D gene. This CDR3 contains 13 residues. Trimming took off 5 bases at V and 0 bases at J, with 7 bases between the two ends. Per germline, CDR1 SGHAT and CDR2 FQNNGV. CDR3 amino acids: CASSLQMNTEAFF. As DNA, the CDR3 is TGTGCCAGCAGCCTGCAGATGAACACTGAAGCTTTCTTT.

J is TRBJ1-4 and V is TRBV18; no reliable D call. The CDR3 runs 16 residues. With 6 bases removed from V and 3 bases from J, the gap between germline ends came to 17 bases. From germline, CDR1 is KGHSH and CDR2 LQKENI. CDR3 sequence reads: CASSTLSGKANEKLFF. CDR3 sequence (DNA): TGTGCCAGCTCCACCCTTTCGGGGAAGGCTAATGAAAAACTGTTTTTT.

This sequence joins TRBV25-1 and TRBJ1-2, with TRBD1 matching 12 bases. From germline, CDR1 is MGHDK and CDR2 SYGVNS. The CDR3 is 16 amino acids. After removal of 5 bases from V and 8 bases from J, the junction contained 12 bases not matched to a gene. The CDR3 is CASSPTPGQGARGYTF. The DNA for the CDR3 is TGTGCCAGCAGTCCTACACCGGGACAGGGGGCGCGAGGCTACACCTTC.

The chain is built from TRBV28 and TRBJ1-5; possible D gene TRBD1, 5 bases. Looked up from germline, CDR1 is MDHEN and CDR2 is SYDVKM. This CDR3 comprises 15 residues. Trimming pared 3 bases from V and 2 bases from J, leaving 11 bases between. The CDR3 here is CASSFRGSGNQPQHF. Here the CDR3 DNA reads TGTGCCAGCAGTTTCCGGGGGAGTGGCAATCAGCCCCAGCATTTT.

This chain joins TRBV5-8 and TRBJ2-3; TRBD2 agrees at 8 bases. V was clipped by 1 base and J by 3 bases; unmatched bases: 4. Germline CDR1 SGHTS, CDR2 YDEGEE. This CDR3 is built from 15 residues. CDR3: CASSLPTGGTDTQYF. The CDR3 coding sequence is TGTGCCAGCAGCTTGCCGACGGGGGGGACAGATACGCAGTATTTT. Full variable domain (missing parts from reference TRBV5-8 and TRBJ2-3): EAGVTQSPTHLIKTRGQQATLRCSPISGHTSVYWYQQALGLGLQFLLWYDEGEERNRGNFPPRFSGRQFPNYSSELNVNALELEDSALYLCASSLPTGGTDTQYFGPGTRLTVL.

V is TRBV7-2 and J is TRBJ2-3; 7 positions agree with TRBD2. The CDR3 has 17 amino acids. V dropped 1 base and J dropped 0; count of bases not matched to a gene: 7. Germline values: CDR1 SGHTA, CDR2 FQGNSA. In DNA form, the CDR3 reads TGTGCCAGCAGCTTAGTGGCTAGCGGCCTGAGCACAGATACGCAGTATTTT. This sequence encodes CASSLVASGLSTDTQYF.

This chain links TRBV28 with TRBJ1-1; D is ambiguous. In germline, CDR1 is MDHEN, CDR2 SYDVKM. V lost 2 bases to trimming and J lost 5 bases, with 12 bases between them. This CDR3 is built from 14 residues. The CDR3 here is CASSLMAMRTEAFF. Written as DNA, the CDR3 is TGTGCCAGCAGTTTAATGGCTATGAGGACTGAAGCTTTCTTT.

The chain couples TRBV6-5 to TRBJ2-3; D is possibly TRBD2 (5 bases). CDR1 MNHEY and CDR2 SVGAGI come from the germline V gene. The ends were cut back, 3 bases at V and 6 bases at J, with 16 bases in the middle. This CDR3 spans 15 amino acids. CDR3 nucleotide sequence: TGTGCCAGCAGTTATCTCGGAGGTGCATCGGATACGCAGTATTTT. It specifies CASSYLGGASDTQYF.

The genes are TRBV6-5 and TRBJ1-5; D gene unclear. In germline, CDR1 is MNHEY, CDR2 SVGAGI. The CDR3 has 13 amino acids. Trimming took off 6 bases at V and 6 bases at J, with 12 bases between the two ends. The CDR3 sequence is CASRPQERQPQHF. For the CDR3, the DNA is TGTGCCAGCAGACCCCAAGAGCGTCAGCCCCAGCATTTT.

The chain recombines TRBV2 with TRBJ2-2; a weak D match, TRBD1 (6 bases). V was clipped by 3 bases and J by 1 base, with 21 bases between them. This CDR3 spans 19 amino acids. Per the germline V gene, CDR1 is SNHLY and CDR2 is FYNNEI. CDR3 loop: CASSERGISTSGNTGELFF. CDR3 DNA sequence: TGTGCCAGCAGTGAGAGGGGGATTTCAACTAGTGGGAACACCGGGGAGCTGTTTTTT.

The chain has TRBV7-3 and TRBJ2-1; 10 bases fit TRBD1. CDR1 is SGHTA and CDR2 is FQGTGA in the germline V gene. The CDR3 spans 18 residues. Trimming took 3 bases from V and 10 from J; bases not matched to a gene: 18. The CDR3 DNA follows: TGTGCCAGCAGCTTGTACTCAGCCGGGACAGGGGCGTTGGGAGAGCAGTTCTTC. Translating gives CASSLYSAGTGALGEQFF. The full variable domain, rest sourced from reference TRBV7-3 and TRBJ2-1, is GAGVSQTPSNKVTEKGKYVELRCDPISGHTALYWYRQSLGQGPEFLIYFQGTGAADDSGLPNDRFFAVRPEGSVSTLKIQRTERGDSAVYLCASSLYSAGTGALGEQFFGPGTRLTVL.